Below are 16 T cell receptor beta chains sequenced from a single sample in a study of OX40 agonist ivuxolimab in advanced cancers. Clones were sequenced by immunoSEQ multiplex PCR, and TCRdb holds only the in-frame ones, with some missing. This table holds around 45,000 clones, 80% found once. Here the sequenced sample was CD4+ or CD8+ T cells sorted from blood, taken in a trial of the OX40 agonist ivuxolimab. These receptors were collected from an adult with an advanced solid tumor such as melanoma, head and neck, liver or kidney cancer.

This chain uses TRBV28 with TRBJ2-1; 9 bases match TRBD1. V lost 7 bases, J lost 2 bases, and 6 bases stayed unmatched. The CDR3 is 15 residues long. Germline V gene data show CDR1 as MDHEN and CDR2 as SYDVKM. The DNA of the CDR3 is TGTGCCAGCAATGCCCGGGACAGGGCCTACAATGAGCAGTTCTTC. Protein: CASNARDRAYNEQFF.

This chain connects TRBV6-5 to TRBJ1-2; 8 nucleotides line up with TRBD1. Trimming at V came to 4 bases and at J to 4 bases, leaving 2 bases not matched to a gene. CDR3 length equals 13 residues. CDR1 is MNHEY, CDR2 SVGAGI, per germline. CDR3 amino acids: CASSLTGVYGYTF. CDR3 sequence (DNA): TGTGCCAGCAGTTTGACAGGGGTCTATGGCTACACCTTC.

The chain links TRBV27 to TRBJ2-3; D remains unclear. Looked up from germline, CDR1 is MNHEY and CDR2 is SMNVEV (reference sequence). V lost 5 bases and J lost 7, with 19 bases in between. The CDR3 has 15 amino acids. The CDR3 DNA follows: TGTGCCAGCAGTATGGACCAAAGAGGTAAAAATACGCAGTATTTT. Translation: CASSMDQRGKNTQYF.

To note about this clone: This same CDR3 is encoded by further DNA sequences in the sample. CDR3 DNA sequence: TGTGCCAGCAGCCCAGGGGGCAGCTCCTACAATGAGCAGTTCTTC. Translating it yields CASSPGGSSYNEQFF. The rearrangement uses TRBV7-9 and TRBJ2-1, with 8 nucleotides matching TRBD1. V gave up 5 bases and J gave up 0 bases; unmatched junction bases: 3. Germline V gene lookup returns CDR1 SEHNR and CDR2 FQNEAQ (reference sequence). This CDR3 comprises 15 residues.

A single count supports this clone. V is TRBV29-1 and J is TRBJ2-4; no clear D. V lost 1 base, J lost 0 bases, and 4 bases lay in between. The CDR3 contains 13 residues. The germline V gene has CDR1 SQVTM and CDR2 ANQGSEA. CDR3 sequence reads: CSVEVLAKNIQYF. CDR3 in DNA: TGCAGCGTTGAAGTCCTAGCCAAAAACATTCAGTACTTC.

V usage is TRBV27 and J usage is TRBJ2-5; 14 bases map to TRBD2. V lost 3 bases to trimming and J lost 5 bases; unmatched junction nucleotides: 5. CDR1 and CDR2 from the germline V gene are MNHEY and SMNVEV (reference sequence). CDR3 length: 16 amino acids. CDR3 sequence: CASSLTSGRAWETQYF. DNA for the CDR3: TGTGCCAGCAGTTTGACTAGCGGGAGGGCGTGGGAGACCCAGTACTTC.

This clone was counted a single time. This chain joins TRBV6-5 and TRBJ2-5, with D hard to call. This CDR3 region has 11 residues. From germline, CDR1 is MNHEY and CDR2 SVGAGI. Deletions cut 1 base from V and 6 bases from J, with 3 bases between. In DNA form, the CDR3 reads TGTGCCAGCAGTTACTTGCAGACCCAGTACTTC. It encodes CASSYLQTQYF.

This chain uses TRBV2 with TRBJ1-4; 9 bases are shared with TRBD1. J gave up 8 bases and V 4 bases, and 5 bases lay outside the gene matches. This CDR3 is 14 amino acids long. Looked up from germline, CDR1 is SNHLY and CDR2 is FYNNEI. This chain's CDR3 is CASSGQGVSEKLFF. CDR3 in DNA: TGTGCCAGCAGTGGACAGGGGGTCTCAGAAAAACTGTTTTTT.

The CDR3 coding sequence is TGTGCCAGCAGCGTGATGACAGGGGCAGGGAATGAGCAGTTCTTC. This sequence encodes CASSVMTGAGNEQFF. The rearrangement uses TRBV9 and TRBJ2-1, with 8 bases matching TRBD1. Germline CDR1 reads SGDLS; CDR2 reads YYNGEE. Trimming at V came to 2 bases and at J to 7 bases, leaving 8 bases not matched to a gene. This CDR3 has 15 residues.

The chain links TRBV7-2 to TRBJ2-5, with TRBD1 as a possible D gene (5 bases). The germline CDR1 and CDR2 sequences are SGHTA and FQGNSA. The CDR3 is made up of 15 amino acids. Trimming stripped 3 bases from V and 1 base from J, with 12 bases between. CDR3 in amino acids: CASSFQGSSQETQYF. The DNA of the CDR3 is TGTGCCAGCAGCTTTCAGGGCAGCTCCCAAGAGACCCAGTACTTC.

This chain joins TRBV9 and TRBJ1-1, with 7 bases aligning to TRBD1. Germline CDR1 is SGDLS and CDR2 is YYNGEE. V gave up 0 bases and J gave up 4 bases; unmatched junction bases: 3. This CDR3 contains 14 residues. The DNA of the CDR3 is TGTGCCAGCAGCGTAGAAAACAGGGGCACTGAAGCTTTCTTT. Translated, it gives CASSVENRGTEAFF.

V usage is TRBV18 and J usage is TRBJ2-7; TRBD2 agrees at 10 bases. This CDR3 contains 15 residues. The J segment lost 6 bases and the V segment lost 3 bases, leaving 8 bases of the junction unmatched. In germline, CDR1 is KGHSH, CDR2 LQKENI. The CDR3 reads CASSPNLSGRPEQYF. CDR3 coding DNA: TGTGCCAGCTCACCGAATCTTAGCGGGAGGCCCGAGCAGTACTTC.

The J gene is TRBJ1-3, the V gene TRBV6-5, with D uncertain. This CDR3 is built from 13 residues. Germline V gives CDR1 MNHEY, CDR2 SVGAGI. The V gene lost 4 bases and the J gene lost 1 base, with 5 bases spanning the gap. This CDR3 reads CASSSLSGNTIYF. CDR3 coding DNA: TGTGCCAGCAGTTCCCTGTCTGGAAACACCATATATTTT.

V gene TRBV5-1 combines with J gene TRBJ1-4; 9 bases match TRBD1. The CDR3 is 15 amino acids. The V gene's germline CDR1 is SGHRS and CDR2 YFSETQ. V dropped 3 bases and J dropped 8; count of bases not matched to a gene: 8. CDR3 in DNA: TGCGCCAGCAGCTCTACGGGACAGGGAGGGGAAAAACTGTTTTTT. It encodes CASSSTGQGGEKLFF.

This clone has only one observation. CDR3 amino acids: CASSPEQDSYNEQFF. Here the CDR3 DNA reads TGCGCCAGCAGCCCTGAGCAGGACTCCTACAATGAGCAGTTCTTC. The chain links TRBV4-3 to TRBJ2-1; D is undetermined. This CDR3 region has 15 residues. V shed 4 bases and J shed 0 bases, with 10 bases lying between them. Germline loops: CDR1 LGHNA, CDR2 YSLEER.

The J gene is TRBJ2-3, the V gene TRBV11-2, with D unclear. V was pared by 2 bases and J by 6 bases, with 6 bases between. From germline, CDR1 is SGHAT and CDR2 FQNNGV. The CDR3 consists of 12 residues. CDR3 nucleotide sequence: TGTGCCAGCAGCTTATACCCCGATACGCAGTATTTT. It codes for CASSLYPDTQYF.